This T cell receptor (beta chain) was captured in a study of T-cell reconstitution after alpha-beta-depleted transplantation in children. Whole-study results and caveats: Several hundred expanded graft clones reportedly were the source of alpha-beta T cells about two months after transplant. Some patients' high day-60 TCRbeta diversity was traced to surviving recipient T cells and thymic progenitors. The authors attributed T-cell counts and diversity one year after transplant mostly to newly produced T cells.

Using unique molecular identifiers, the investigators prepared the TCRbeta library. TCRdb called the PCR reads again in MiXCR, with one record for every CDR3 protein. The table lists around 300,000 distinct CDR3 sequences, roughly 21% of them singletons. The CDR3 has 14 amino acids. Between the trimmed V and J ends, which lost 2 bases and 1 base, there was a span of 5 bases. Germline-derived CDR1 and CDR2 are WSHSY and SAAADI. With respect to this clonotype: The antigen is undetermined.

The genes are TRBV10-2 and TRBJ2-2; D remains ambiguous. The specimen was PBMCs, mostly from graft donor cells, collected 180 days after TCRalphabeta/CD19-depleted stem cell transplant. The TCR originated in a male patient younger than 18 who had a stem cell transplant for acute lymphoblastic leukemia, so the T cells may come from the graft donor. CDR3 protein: CASSEVRNTGELFF. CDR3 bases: TGCGCCAGCAGTGAGGTTAGGAACACCGGGGAGCTGTTTTTT.